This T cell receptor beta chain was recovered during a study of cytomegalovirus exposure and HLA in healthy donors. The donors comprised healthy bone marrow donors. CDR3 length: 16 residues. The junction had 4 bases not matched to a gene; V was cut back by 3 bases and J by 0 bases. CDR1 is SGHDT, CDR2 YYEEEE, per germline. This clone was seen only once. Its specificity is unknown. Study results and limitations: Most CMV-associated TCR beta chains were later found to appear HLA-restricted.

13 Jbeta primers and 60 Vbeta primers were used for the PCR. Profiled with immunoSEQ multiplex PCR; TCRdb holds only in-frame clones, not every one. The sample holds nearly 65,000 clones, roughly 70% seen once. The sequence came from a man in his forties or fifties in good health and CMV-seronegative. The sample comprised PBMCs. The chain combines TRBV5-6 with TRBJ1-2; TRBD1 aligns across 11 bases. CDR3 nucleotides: TGTGCCAGCAGCTGGACAGGGGGCCTAGCTAACTATGGCTACACCTTC. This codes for CASSWTGGLANYGYTF.